This T cell receptor (beta chain) appears in the sequencing data of a study of T-cell memory formation after mild COVID-19 (dated by TCRdb to the early 2020s). The study in broad terms: TCR sequence clusters from the two donors were found to be largely donor specific. Longitudinal TCRalpha and TCRbeta repertoire sequencing tracked T-cell clones expanding and contracting after mild COVID-19 in two donors. The cohort was made up of two young adult volunteers, one female and one male, who were previously healthy. Study-wide findings and limitations: From day 15 to 85, contracting clones showed balanced CD4/CD8 phenotypes, whereas a second wave of clones that expanded from day 15 to 37 leaned towards CD4+. The study covered only two mild cases, and larger cohorts including severe cases with pre-infection samples were considered necessary. Some responding clones were detected in pre-infection memory, which suggested that pre-existing cross-reactive memory T cells had joined the SARS-CoV-2 response. SARS-CoV-2 specificity was not confirmed for the second-wave clones peaking on day 37. Contracting CD4+ clones were found mainly in CM and EM memory subsets, while CD8+ clones were enriched in EMRA.

CDR3 length: 21 amino acids, cysteine to phenylalanine. Solely the CDR3 DNA is kept, with 63 bases framed from the first base. With respect to this clonotype: The clone's antigen remains unknown. Per-base quality was not reported, and no clone a single base away is much larger than it.

The sample was run on an Illumina NovaSeq 6000. cDNA libraries for TCRalpha and TCRbeta were prepared by 5'RACE using constant-segment primers, with sample barcodes and unique molecular identifiers added. Trizol reagent was used to extract RNA from every sample. Amplification of the libraries took two PCR steps, and the second step added a second sample barcode plus Illumina TruSeq adapters. Sequencing of libraries was performed on an Illumina NovaSeq with 2 x 150 bp paired-end reads. The original methods were these. The reads were demultiplexed and collapsed into UMI-guided consensus sequences using migec v1.2.7. Using mixcr v2.1.11, UMI consensuses were aligned to TRA and TRB V and J templates and then assembled into clonotypes. A clonotype was counted as expanded or contracted only if both edgeR and NoisET called the change significant, with noise models trained on biological replicates. For edgeR calls, the thresholds were a false discovery rate-adjusted p below 0.01 and a log2 fold-change of 1. As an exploratory analysis of dynamics, max-normalized trajectories of the 1000 most abundant clonotypes were examined with PCA combined with hierarchical clustering. Separately sequenced CD4+ and CD8+ repertoires were used to assign a CD4 or CD8 phenotype to each responding clone. TCRdb reworked the public reads: Q25 trimming with fastp, MiXCR clone assembly, productive beta chains retained. Duplicate CDR3 protein sequences are folded into a single record with the most common DNA and genes. For this entry, the V and J calls and clone size follow TCRdb and not the study's own pipeline. This sample is represented by around 340,000 distinct CDR3 sequences; around 15% of them were singletons. The ten top clones hold roughly 20% of the sample.

Ficoll-Paque density gradient centrifugation was used to isolate PBMCs. The sequence joins TRBV3-2 to TRBJ2-3; the table's D gene call, TRBD2, was not cross checked with the DNA. TRBV3-2 is a pseudogene segment. The source of this sequence is a man aged 18 to 29 who had mild COVID-19 (a few samples of this study predate the infection). The sample titles of this study are shuffled in the database, so cell type and time point are left out; the donor was told from shared clones. The sequencing sample was made of PBMCs or a T cell subset sorted from them (not recorded which). The CDR3 loop reads CASSQAPVLAGASPSTDTQYF. The DNA reads TGTGCCAGCAGCCAAGCCCCGGTACTAGCGGGGGCTTCCCCTAGCACAGATACGCAGTATTTT.